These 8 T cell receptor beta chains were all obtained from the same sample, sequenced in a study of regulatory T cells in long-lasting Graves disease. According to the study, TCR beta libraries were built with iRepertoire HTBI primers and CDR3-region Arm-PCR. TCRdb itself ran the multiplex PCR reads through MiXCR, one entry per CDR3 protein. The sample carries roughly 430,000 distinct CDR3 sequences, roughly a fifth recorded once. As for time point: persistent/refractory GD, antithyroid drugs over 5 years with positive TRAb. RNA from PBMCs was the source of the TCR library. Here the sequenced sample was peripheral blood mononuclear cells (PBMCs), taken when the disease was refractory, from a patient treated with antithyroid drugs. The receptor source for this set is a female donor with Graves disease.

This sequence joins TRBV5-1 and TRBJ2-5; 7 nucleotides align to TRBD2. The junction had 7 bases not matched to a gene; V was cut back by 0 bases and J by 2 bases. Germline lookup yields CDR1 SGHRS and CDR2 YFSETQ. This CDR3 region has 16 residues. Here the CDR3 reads CASSLAAGAGQETQYF. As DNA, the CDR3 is TGCGCCAGCAGCTTGGCGGCGGGAGCGGGGCAAGAGACCCAGTACTTC.

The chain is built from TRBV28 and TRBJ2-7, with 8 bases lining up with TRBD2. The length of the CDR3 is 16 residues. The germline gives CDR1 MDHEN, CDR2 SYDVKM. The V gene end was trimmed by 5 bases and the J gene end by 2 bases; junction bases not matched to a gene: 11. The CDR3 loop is CASSPPGLDKTYEQYF. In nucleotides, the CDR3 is TGTGCCAGCAGTCCCCCGGGACTAGATAAAACCTACGAGCAGTACTTC. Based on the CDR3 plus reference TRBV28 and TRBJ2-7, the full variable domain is DVKVTQSSRYLVKRTGEKVFLECVQDMDHENMFWYRQDPGLGLRLIYFSYDVKMKEKGDIPEGYSVSREKKERFSLILESASTNQTSMYLCASSPPGLDKTYEQYFGPGTRLTVT.

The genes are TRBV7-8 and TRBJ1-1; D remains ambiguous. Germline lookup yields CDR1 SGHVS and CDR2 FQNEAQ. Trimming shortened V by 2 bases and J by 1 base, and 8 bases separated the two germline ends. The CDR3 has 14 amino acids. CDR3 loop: CASSLNRGNTEAFF. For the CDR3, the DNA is TGTGCCAGCAGCTTAAATCGGGGGAACACTGAAGCTTTCTTT.

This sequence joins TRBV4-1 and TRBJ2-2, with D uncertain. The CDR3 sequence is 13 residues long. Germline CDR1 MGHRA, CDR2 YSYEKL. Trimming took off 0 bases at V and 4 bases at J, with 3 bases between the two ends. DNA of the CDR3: TGCGCCAGCAGCCAAGATTTCACCGGGGAGCTGTTTTTT. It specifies CASSQDFTGELFF.

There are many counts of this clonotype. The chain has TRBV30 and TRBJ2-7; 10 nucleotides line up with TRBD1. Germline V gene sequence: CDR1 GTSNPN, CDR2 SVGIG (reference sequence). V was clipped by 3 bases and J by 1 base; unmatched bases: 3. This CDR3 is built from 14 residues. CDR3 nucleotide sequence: TGTGCCTGGAGGACAGGGGGCGCATCCTACGAGCAGTACTTC. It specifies CAWRTGGASYEQYF.

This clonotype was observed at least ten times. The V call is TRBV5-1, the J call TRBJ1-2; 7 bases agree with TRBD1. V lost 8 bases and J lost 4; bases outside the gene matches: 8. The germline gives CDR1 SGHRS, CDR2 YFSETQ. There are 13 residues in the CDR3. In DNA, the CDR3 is TGCGCCAGACCCGGGACAGCGGGCTATGGCTACACCTTC. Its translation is CARPGTAGYGYTF.

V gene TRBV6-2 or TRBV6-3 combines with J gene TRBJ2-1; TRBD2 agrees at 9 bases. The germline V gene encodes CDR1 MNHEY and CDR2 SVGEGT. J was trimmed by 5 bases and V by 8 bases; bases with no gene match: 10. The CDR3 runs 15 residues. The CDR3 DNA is TGTGCCAGCCGCCCCTTTAGCGGGAGTGACAATGAGCAGTTCTTC. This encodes CASRPFSGSDNEQFF.

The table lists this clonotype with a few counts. CDR3 coding DNA: TGCAGTGCTAGAGCCGGGCCCACGTACGAGCAGTACTTC. Residues: CSARAGPTYEQYF. The chain employs TRBV20-1 and TRBJ2-7; D is uncertain. V lost 1 base and J lost 4, with 11 bases in between. Germline assignment: CDR1 DFQATT and CDR2 SNEGSKA (reference sequence). The CDR3 runs to 13 residues.